This T cell receptor (delta chain) derives from a study of gamma-delta T cells after stem cell transplantation. From germline, CDR1 is TSWWSYY and CDR2 QGS. The CDR3 runs 18 residues. The junction had 14 bases not matched to a gene; V was cut back by 4 bases and J by 3 bases. This clone was counted between two and nine times. TCRdb re-analyzed the RT-PCR reads via CATT. Of more than 1,100 delta-chain clones in the sample, roughly 22% were seen once. Sequencing was performed on gamma-delta T cells. The sequence came from a human donor. It is not recorded whose cells these are; they may come from a transplant donor. The rearrangement joins TRDV1 to TRDJ1, with 10 bases matching TRDD3. CDR3: CALGGRLLRTGGSDKLIF. In DNA, the CDR3 is TGTGCTCTTGGGGGCCGCCTTCTCCGTACTGGGGGATCCGATAAACTCATCTTT.